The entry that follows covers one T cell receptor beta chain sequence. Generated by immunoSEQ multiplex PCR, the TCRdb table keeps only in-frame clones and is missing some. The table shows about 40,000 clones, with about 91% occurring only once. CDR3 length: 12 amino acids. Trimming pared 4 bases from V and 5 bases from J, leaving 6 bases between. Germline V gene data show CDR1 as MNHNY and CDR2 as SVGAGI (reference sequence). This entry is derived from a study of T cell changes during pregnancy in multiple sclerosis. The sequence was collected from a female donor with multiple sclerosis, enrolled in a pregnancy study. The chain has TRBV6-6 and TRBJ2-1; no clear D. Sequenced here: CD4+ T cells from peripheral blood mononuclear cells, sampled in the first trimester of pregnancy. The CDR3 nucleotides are TGTGCCAGCAGTTCCCCCGACAATGAGCAGTTCTTC. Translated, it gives CASSSPDNEQFF.